Listed below are T cell receptor beta chains from one sample, sequenced in a study of vaccination and CD4 T cells after COVID-19. Their specific antigens are unknown. TCRdb used MiXCR to reprocess the PCR reads, holding one entry per CDR3 protein. The data show roughly 10,000 distinct CDR3 sequences, approximately 30% seen once. Sequenced material: CD4+ T cells from blood, cultured in vitro. The receptors here all came from a human donor in good health. Both conserved end residues are part of each CDR3. The D gene is left open where the match is weak. Clone size, where shown, is once, few, many, or a class for clones that have expanded.

J gene,D gene,clone size,V gene,CDR3 protein,CDR3 DNA
TRBJ2-5,NA,NA,TRBV5-1,CASSLMGSEETQYF,TGCGCCAGCAGCTTGATGGGGTCGGAAGAGACCCAGTACTTC
TRBJ1-5,NA,NA,TRBV5-6,CASSREGGRQPQHF,TGTGCCAGCAGCCGCGAGGGGGGGCGGCAGCCCCAGCATTTT
TRBJ2-2,TRBD2,NA,TRBV2,CASSEIAGPGGGELFF,TGTGCCAGCAGTGAAATAGCGGGACCCGGTGGCGGGGAGCTGTTTTTT
TRBJ1-1,NA,few,TRBV20-1,CSASPNTEAFF,TGCAGTGCCTCCCCGAACACTGAAGCTTTCTTT
TRBJ1-2,NA,NA,TRBV2,CASSGAVLLANYGYTF,TGTGCCAGCAGTGGGGCAGTTCTATTAGCTAACTATGGCTACACCTTC
TRBJ1-1,TRBD1,few,TRBV15,CATSRDLRTGGNTEAFF,TGTGCCACCAGCAGAGACCTCAGGACAGGGGGAAATACTGAAGCTTTCTTT
TRBJ2-7,TRBD2,NA,TRBV19,CASSILAGGPTNEQYF,TGTGCCAGTAGTATATTAGCGGGAGGGCCTACAAACGAGCAGTACTTC
TRBJ1-3,NA,few,TRBV19,CASNYRRGNTIYF,TGTGCCAGTAACTATCGGCGAGGAAACACCATATATTTT
TRBJ1-4,TRBD1,NA,TRBV10-3,CATQSGTGGEKLFF,TGTGCCACCCAGTCCGGGACAGGGGGTGAAAAACTGTTTTTT
TRBJ1-1,NA,few,TRBV24-1,CATSARTNTEAFF,TGTGCCACCAGTGCCAGGACGAACACTGAAGCTTTCTTT
TRBJ2-3,NA,few,TRBV20-1,CSATAGRSPDTQYF,TGCAGTGCTACGGCAGGTCGGTCCCCAGATACGCAGTATTTT
TRBJ2-1,TRBD1,few,TRBV24-1,CATSESQGSEQFF,TGTGCCACCAGTGAGTCACAGGGGTCTGAGCAGTTCTTC
TRBJ1-5,NA,few,TRBV2,CAHGSQGTGQPQHF,TGTGCTCACGGATCTCAGGGGACGGGTCAGCCCCAGCATTTT
TRBJ1-5,TRBD1,NA,TRBV2,CASSGQGWNQPQHF,TGTGCCAGCAGTGGACAGGGCTGGAATCAGCCCCAGCATTTT
TRBJ2-7,TRBD2,NA,TRBV4-2,CASSQESGSSYEQYF,TGTGCCAGCAGCCAAGAGAGCGGGAGCTCCTACGAGCAGTACTTC
TRBJ2-1,NA,few,TRBV6-2/TRBV6-3,CATRVQRGNNEQFF,TGTGCCACCCGCGTTCAGCGCGGGAACAATGAGCAGTTCTTC
TRBJ1-1,TRBD1,few,TRBV27,CASSVRDRLTEAFF,TGTGCCAGCAGTGTCCGGGACAGGCTAACTGAAGCTTTCTTT
TRBJ1-4,NA,NA,TRBV19,CARQRVKLFF,TGTGCCAGACAAAGAGTCAAACTGTTTTTT
TRBJ1-5,NA,NA,TRBV28,CASSPRVGDGNQPQHF,TGTGCCAGCTCTCCCCGGGTGGGCGATGGCAATCAGCCCCAGCATTTT
TRBJ2-7,TRBD1,NA,TRBV20-1,CSARDPGQSITEQYF,TGCAGTGCTAGAGATCCGGGACAGTCCATTACCGAGCAGTACTTC
TRBJ2-7,NA,NA,TRBV20-1,CSARDRGNVGEQYF,TGCAGTGCTAGAGATCGGGGGAATGTGGGCGAGCAGTACTTC
TRBJ2-3,NA,few,TRBV27,CASNPGVVPDTQYF,TGTGCCAGCAATCCGGGAGTGGTTCCGGATACGCAGTATTTT
TRBJ1-6,TRBD1,NA,TRBV6-5,CASSYSTRGPSPLHF,TGTGCCAGCAGTTACTCGACCAGGGGGCCTTCACCCCTCCACTTT
TRBJ2-1,NA,NA,TRBV7-6,CASSLDVYNEQFF,TGTGCCAGCAGCTTAGATGTATACAATGAGCAGTTCTTC
TRBJ2-3,TRBD2,medium-sized,TRBV6-1,CASTQGTSGRWGTDTQYF,TGTGCCAGCACCCAAGGGACTAGCGGGAGGTGGGGCACAGATACGCAGTATTTT
TRBJ2-3,TRBD1,NA,TRBV20-1,CSARVATGITDTQYF,TGCAGTGCTAGGGTGGCGACAGGGATAACAGATACGCAGTATTTT